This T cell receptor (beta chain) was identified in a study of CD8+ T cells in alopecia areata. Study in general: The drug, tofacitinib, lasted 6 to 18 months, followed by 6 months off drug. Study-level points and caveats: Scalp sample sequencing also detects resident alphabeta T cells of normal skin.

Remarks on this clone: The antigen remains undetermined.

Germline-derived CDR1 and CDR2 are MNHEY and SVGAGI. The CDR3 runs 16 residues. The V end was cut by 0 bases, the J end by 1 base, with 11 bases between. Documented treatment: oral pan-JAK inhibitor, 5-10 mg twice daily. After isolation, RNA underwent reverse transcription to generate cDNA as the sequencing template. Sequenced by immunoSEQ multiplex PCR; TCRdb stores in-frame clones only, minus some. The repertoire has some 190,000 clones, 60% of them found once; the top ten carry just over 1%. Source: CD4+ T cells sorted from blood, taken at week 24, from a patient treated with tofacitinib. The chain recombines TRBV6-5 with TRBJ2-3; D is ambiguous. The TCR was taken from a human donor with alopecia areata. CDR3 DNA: TGTGCCAGCAGTTACTCCTCCCCCCGCCGCACAGATACGCAGTATTTT. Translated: CASSYSSPRRTDTQYF.